What follows are 13 T cell receptor beta chains derived from one specimen sequenced in a study of T-cell reconstitution after alpha-beta-depleted transplantation in children. Unique molecular identifiers were used in preparing the TCRbeta library. TCRdb analysed the PCR reads with MiXCR anew, one entry per CDR3 protein. This sample has under 450,000 distinct CDR3 sequences; about 14% occur once, and the top ten carry approximately 4.2%. The input for sequencing was PBMCs, taken from the stem cell graft. The receptor source for this set is a human donor who donated a stem cell graft to a child with Fanconi anemia.

This clonotype was seen ten or more times. The chain is built from TRBV7-8 and TRBJ1-5; D is perhaps TRBD1 (6 bases). This CDR3 is 18 amino acids long. V was trimmed by 1 base and J by 1 base, leaving 17 bases between them. The germline V gene encodes CDR1 SGHVS and CDR2 FQNEAQ. The CDR3 here is CASSLVVGAGVSNQPQHF. CDR3 coding DNA: TGTGCCAGCAGCTTAGTAGTGGGCGCAGGGGTGAGCAATCAGCCCCAGCATTTT.

The rearrangement joins TRBV20-1 to TRBJ2-5, with D perhaps given as TRBD1 or TRBD2 (5 bases each). Germline values: CDR1 DFQATT, CDR2 SNEGSKA (reference sequence). The CDR3 is made up of 13 amino acids. The ends were cut back, 4 bases at V and 2 bases at J, with 11 bases in the middle. The CDR3, as DNA: TGCAGTGCTAAAAGGGACCCTCAAGAGACCCAGTACTTC. Its translation is CSAKRDPQETQYF.

This clonotype occurred many times. The gene calls are TRBV11-2 and TRBJ2-3; no reliable D call. Trimming left V 5 bases short and J 4 bases short, with 10 bases between. CDR1 and CDR2 from the germline V gene are SGHAT and FQNNGV. The CDR3 is 13 residues long. This CDR3 reads CASSPSHSDTQYF. The CDR3 DNA reads as TGTGCCAGCAGCCCCTCCCATTCAGATACGCAGTATTTT.

The table lists this clonotype with a few counts. J is TRBJ1-5 and V is TRBV27, with unresolved D. The CDR3 runs 13 residues. Germline CDR1 MNHEY, CDR2 SMNVEV (reference sequence). V lost 0 bases, J lost 3 bases, and 3 bases lay in between. CDR3 region: CASSLSDNQPQHF. In nucleotides, the CDR3 is TGTGCCAGCAGTTTATCCGACAATCAGCCCCAGCATTTT.

V gene TRBV10-1 combines with J gene TRBJ2-7, with TRBD1 identical over 8 bases. The germline CDR1 and CDR2 sequences are WNHNN and SYGVQD (reference sequence). Unmatched junction bases numbered 7, after V lost 5 bases and J lost 1 base. The CDR3 consists of 15 residues. CDR3 nucleotides: TGCGCCAGCAGTTCCCTGGACAGGGCTTCCTACGAGCAGTACTTC. The encoded protein is CASSSLDRASYEQYF.

This clonotype has only a few counts. J is TRBJ2-5 and V is TRBV12-3 or TRBV12-4; 10 bases align to TRBD2. The CDR3 length is 14 residues. Trimming cost V 3 bases and J 10 bases; bases outside gene matches: 8. CDR3: CASSLTSGSRHQYF. DNA of the CDR3: TGTGCCAGCAGTTTGACTAGCGGGTCTCGTCACCAGTACTTC.

This clonotype showed up just a few times. The chain is built from TRBV18 and TRBJ2-7; TRBD1 might be the D (6 bases). CDR1 is KGHSH and CDR2 is LQKENI in the germline V gene. Trimming removed 3 bases at V and 6 bases at J, with 12 bases between. This CDR3 is 13 amino acids long. The CDR3 DNA is TGTGCCAGCTCACCTGGTACAGGGTTCGAGCAGTACTTC. Translated: CASSPGTGFEQYF.

This clonotype was picked up a small number of times. The V and J genes are TRBV7-9 and TRBJ1-4, with 8 bases that match TRBD1. The CDR3 totals 17 residues. The germline CDR1 and CDR2 sequences are SEHNR and FQNEAQ (reference sequence). The junction had 16 bases not matched to a gene; V was cut back by 5 bases and J by 8 bases. The CDR3 nucleotides read TGTGCCAGCAGCAAAAGATCTGGACAGGGAATTCACGAAAAACTGTTTTTT. Its translation: CASSKRSGQGIHEKLFF.

The J gene is TRBJ1-2, the V gene TRBV7-9, with a possible D match to TRBD1 (5 bases). CDR1 and CDR2 from the germline V gene are SEHNR and FQNEAQ (reference sequence). The CDR3 extends over 12 amino acids. V shed 2 bases and J shed 10 bases, with 11 bases lying between them. CDR3 DNA sequence: TGTGCCAGCAGCTTATCCGGGACTCCCTACACCTTC. It is translated as CASSLSGTPYTF.

This clonotype was observed a few times. V usage is TRBV7-2 and J usage is TRBJ1-2, with D unresolved. CDR3 length: 17 amino acids. In germline, CDR1 is SGHTA, CDR2 FQGNSA. Deletions cut 1 base from V and 5 bases from J, with 20 bases between. CDR3 residues: CASSLGALSSLSYGYTF. Here the CDR3 DNA reads TGTGCCAGCAGCTTAGGGGCCCTTAGTTCCCTATCTTATGGCTACACCTTC.

This clonotype has a count of ten or more. The chain employs TRBV6-5 and TRBJ1-1; D not certain. V gave up 4 bases and J gave up 5 bases, with 11 bases separating them. The germline V gene has CDR1 MNHEY and CDR2 SVGAGI. The CDR3 runs 13 residues. The CDR3 loop is CASSFSDWTEAFF. The CDR3 region has the DNA TGTGCCAGCAGTTTCTCAGATTGGACTGAAGCTTTCTTT.

This clonotype has a handful of counts. This chain connects TRBV6-2 or TRBV6-3 to TRBJ1-5; 7 bases are a match to TRBD1. The junction had 8 bases not matched to a gene; V was cut back by 2 bases and J by 4 bases. From germline, CDR1 is MNHEY and CDR2 SVGEGT. The CDR3 loop spans 16 amino acids. The CDR3, as DNA: TGTGCCAGCAGTTACGACGTGACAGGGCCTAATCAGCCCCAGCATTTT. Translation: CASSYDVTGPNQPQHF.

The chain has TRBV12-3 or TRBV12-4 and TRBJ2-1; D possibly corresponds to TRBD1 (6 bases). This CDR3 has 13 residues. The V gene lost 5 bases and the J gene lost 4 bases, with 9 bases spanning the gap. For the CDR3, the DNA is TGTGCCAGCAGTCGCGGACAGTACAATGAGCAGTTCTTC. It yields the protein CASSRGQYNEQFF.